Below are 8 T cell receptor beta chains sequenced from a single sample in a study of blood T cell repertoires in COVID-19. Generated by immunoSEQ multiplex PCR, the TCRdb table keeps only in-frame clones and is missing some. The sample consists of over 200,000 clones, 75% to 85% of them appearing once. Input material: peripheral blood. The receptors were sampled from a woman in her 30s with COVID-19, enrolled during active disease.

The chain recombines TRBV28 with TRBJ2-6; D is possibly TRBD2 (5 bases). The CDR3 length is 15 residues. Germline V lookup: CDR1 MDHEN, CDR2 SYDVKM. Trimming cost V 3 bases and J 4 bases, with 10 bases left between them. CDR3 region: CASSFPGTGANVLTF. Here the CDR3 DNA reads TGTGCCAGCAGTTTTCCGGGAACCGGGGCCAACGTCCTGACTTTC.

The chain recombines TRBV13 with TRBJ2-3; a weak D match, TRBD2 (5 bases). Trimming shortened V by 2 bases and J by 2 bases, and 11 bases separated the two germline ends. The CDR3 loop spans 15 amino acids. Germline CDR1 reads PRHDT; CDR2 reads FYEKMQ (reference sequence). CDR3 sequence (DNA): TGTGCCAGCAGCTTATGGGGAGAGGACACAGATACGCAGTATTTT. Translation: CASSLWGEDTDTQYF.

V is TRBV7-2 and J is TRBJ2-7, with TRBD2 identical over 9 bases. The CDR3 covers 14 residues. The germline V gene has CDR1 SGHTA and CDR2 FQGNSA. Unmatched junction bases numbered 6, after V lost 2 bases and J lost 7 bases. The chain's CDR3 is CASSLRRGGGEQYF. The CDR3 region has the DNA TGTGCCAGCAGCTTAAGGCGGGGGGGCGGGGAGCAGTACTTC. Combining the CDR3 with reference TRBV7-2 and TRBJ2-7 gives the whole variable domain GAGVSQSPSNKVTEKGKDVELRCDPISGHTALYWYRQSLGQGLEFLIYFQGNSAPDKSGLPSDRFSAERTGGSVSTLTIQRTQQEDSAVYLCASSLRRGGGEQYFGPGTRLTVT.

The chain recombines TRBV5-1 with TRBJ2-3; a weak D match, TRBD1 (6 bases). Trimming stripped 3 bases from V and 4 bases from J, with 12 bases between. The germline gives CDR1 SGHRS, CDR2 YFSETQ. The CDR3 length is 14 residues. DNA for the CDR3: TGCGCCAGCAGCTCCAGAGAGGGGGCAGATACGCAGTATTTT. Translating it yields CASSSREGADTQYF.

The rearrangement links TRBV5-1 to TRBJ2-6, with D hard to call. Germline CDR1 SGHRS, CDR2 YFSETQ. This CDR3 contains 15 residues. The V end was cut by 5 bases, the J end by 0 bases, with 9 bases between. The DNA for the CDR3 is TGCGCCAGCAGTTTGACTCGCTCTGGGGCCAACGTCCTGACTTTC. Translating it yields CASSLTRSGANVLTF.

The chain recombines TRBV19 with TRBJ2-4; 10 nucleotides line up with TRBD1. The germline V gene has CDR1 LNHDA and CDR2 SQIVND (reference sequence). CDR3 length: 15 amino acids. With 5 bases clipped from V and 6 bases from J, the junction kept 7 bases outside the gene matches. CDR3 sequence reads: CASSWTGGRTNIQYF. Written as DNA, the CDR3 is TGTGCCAGTAGTTGGACAGGGGGAAGGACAAACATTCAGTACTTC.

The chain employs TRBV11-2 and TRBJ2-7; D might be TRBD1 (5 bases). This CDR3 is 13 amino acids long. Germline V gives CDR1 SGHAT, CDR2 FQNNGV. V was trimmed by 1 base and J by 5 bases, leaving 9 bases between them. This chain's CDR3 is CASSLVTVHEQYF. The CDR3 coding sequence is TGTGCCAGCAGCTTAGTGACAGTCCACGAGCAGTACTTC. Full variable domain (missing parts from reference TRBV11-2 and TRBJ2-7): EAGVAQSPRYKIIEKRQSVAFWCNPISGHATLYWYQQILGQGPKLLIQFQNNGVVDDSQLPKDRFSAERLKGVDSTLKIQPAKLEDSAVYLCASSLVTVHEQYFGPGTRLTVT.

The chain employs TRBV5-1 and TRBJ1-1; D unresolved. CDR3 size: 13 residues. Germline V lookup: CDR1 SGHRS, CDR2 YFSETQ. Trimming shortened V by 0 bases and J by 4 bases, and 7 bases separated the two germline ends. The CDR3 loop reads CASSLGGSTEAFF. DNA of the CDR3: TGCGCCAGCAGCTTGGGCGGTAGCACTGAAGCTTTCTTT.